This T cell receptor beta chain is drawn from a study of blood T cell repertoires in COVID-19 (dated by TCRdb to about 2020). Looking at the study overall: Samples covering the acute and convalescent phases of COVID-19 were provided by collaborators in the United States, Italy and Spain. The prospective study material was composed of cDNA or gDNA derived from T cells, B-cell-depleted T cells, or PBMCs. Subjects who had been exposed to COVID-19, were actively infected with it, or had recovered from it provided the deeply sampled blood TCRbeta repertoires that made up the dataset. Where available, HLA class I and class II types were taken from metadata supplied by the sample provider and were not determined by assay-based typing. Sample metadata almost always included a de-identified subject ID, COVID-19 status, age in years and sex. A freely available public database, intended as a resource for researchers studying the immune response to SARS-CoV-2, is where the repertoires were released. The samples were drawn from the first 160 participants of the ongoing ImmuneRACE study and from some 1,300 subjects provided by 6 global collaborators.

Overall study results and their limits: How much clinical and demographic metadata was included differed by source and by participant, and the metadata was provided uncurated.

Turning to this clone: Its cognate antigen has yet to be identified. No much larger clonotype is one base removed from it; base qualities were not supplied.

From its cysteine to its phenylalanine, the CDR3 spans 17 amino acids. The DNA shown is the 51-base CDR3, in frame from base 1. Via the germline V gene, CDR1 is SGHRS and CDR2 YFSETQ. V has 2 bases trimmed and J has 4 bases trimmed; junction bases matching no gene number 11. TCRbeta CDR3 regions were amplified from genomic DNA using the immunoSEQ Assay, a bias-controlled multiplex PCR. Turning to the authors' computational methods: The number of nucleated cells in each sample was estimated by amplification of reference gene primers within the assay. To quantify the absolute abundance of each unique TCRbeta CDR3 rearrangement, sequence reads were collapsed and filtered. Productive Simpson clonality was computed per sample as the square root of Simpson's diversity index over productive rearrangements. TCRdb obtained this table from immuneACCESS and retained in-frame rearrangements with V and J assigned. These tables miss some clones; where compared with another copy, unresolved V genes account for less than half of the shortfall, and the remainder is unexplained. V, J and clone size reflect that table, while D and trimming were determined from the DNA. This sample lists about 84,000 clones; roughly 90% were detected once. The ten largest clones add up to more than 1% of the sample.

Each collaborating institution followed its own protocols to collect whole blood in K2EDTA tubes. For TCRbeta analysis, collaborators shipped samples as frozen whole blood, isolated PBMCs, or DNA extracted from either of those sample types. The V and J genes are TRBV5-1 and TRBJ2-3, with 9 central nucleotides matching TRBD2. Material for sequencing was peripheral blood. The TCR originated in a man aged 80 or over with active or convalescent COVID-19. At the DNA level, the sequence is TGCGCCAGCAGCTTCTCCACAGCGGGAGGAGGCGCAGATACGCAGTATTTT. Translated, this is CASSFSTAGGGADTQYF.